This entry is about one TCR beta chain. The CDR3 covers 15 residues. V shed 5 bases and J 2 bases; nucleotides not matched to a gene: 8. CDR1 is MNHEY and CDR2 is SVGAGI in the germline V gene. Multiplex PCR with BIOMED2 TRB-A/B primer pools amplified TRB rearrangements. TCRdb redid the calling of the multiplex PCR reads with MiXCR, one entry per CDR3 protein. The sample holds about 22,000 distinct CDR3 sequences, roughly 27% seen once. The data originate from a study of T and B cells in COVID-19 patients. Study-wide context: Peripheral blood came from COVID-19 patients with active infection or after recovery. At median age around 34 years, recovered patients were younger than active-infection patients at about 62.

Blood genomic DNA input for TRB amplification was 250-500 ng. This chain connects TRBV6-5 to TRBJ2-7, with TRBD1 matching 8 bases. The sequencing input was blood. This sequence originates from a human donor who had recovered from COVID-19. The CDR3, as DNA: TGTGCCAGCAGTGACCCCGGGACAGGAGCCTACGAGCAGTACTTC. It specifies CASSDPGTGAYEQYF.